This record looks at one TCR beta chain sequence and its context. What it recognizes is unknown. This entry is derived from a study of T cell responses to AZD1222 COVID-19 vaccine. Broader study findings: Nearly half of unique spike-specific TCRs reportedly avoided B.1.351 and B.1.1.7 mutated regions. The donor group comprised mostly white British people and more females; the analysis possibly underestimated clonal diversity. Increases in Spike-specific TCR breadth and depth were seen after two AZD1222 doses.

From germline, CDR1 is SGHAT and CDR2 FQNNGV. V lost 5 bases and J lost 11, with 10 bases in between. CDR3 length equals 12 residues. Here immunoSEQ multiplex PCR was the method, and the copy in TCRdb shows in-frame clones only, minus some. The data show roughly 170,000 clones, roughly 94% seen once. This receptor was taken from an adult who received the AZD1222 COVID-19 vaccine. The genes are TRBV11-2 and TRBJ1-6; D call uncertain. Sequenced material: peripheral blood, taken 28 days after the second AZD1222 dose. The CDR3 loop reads CASSLPAAPLHF. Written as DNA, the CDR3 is TGTGCCAGCAGCCTTCCGGCGGCACCCCTCCACTTT.